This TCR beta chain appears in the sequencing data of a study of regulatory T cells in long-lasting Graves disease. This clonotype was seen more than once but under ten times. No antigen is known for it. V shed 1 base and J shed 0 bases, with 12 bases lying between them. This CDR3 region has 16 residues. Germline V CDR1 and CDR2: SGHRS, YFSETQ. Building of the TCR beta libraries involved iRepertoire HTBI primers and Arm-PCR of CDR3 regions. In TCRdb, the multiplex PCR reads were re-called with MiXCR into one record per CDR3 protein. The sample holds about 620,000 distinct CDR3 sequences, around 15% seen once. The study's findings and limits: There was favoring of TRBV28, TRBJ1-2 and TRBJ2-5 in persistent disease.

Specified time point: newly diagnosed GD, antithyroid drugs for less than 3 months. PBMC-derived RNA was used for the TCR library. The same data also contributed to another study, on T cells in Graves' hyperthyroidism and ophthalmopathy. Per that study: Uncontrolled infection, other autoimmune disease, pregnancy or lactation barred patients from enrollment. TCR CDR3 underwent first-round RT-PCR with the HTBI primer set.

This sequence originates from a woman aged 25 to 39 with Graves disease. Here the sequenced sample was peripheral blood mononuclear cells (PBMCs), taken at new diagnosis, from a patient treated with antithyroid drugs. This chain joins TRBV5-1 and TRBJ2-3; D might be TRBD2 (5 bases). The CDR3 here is CASSLRRAWSTDTQYF. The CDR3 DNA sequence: TGCGCCAGCAGCTTGAGGCGGGCGTGGAGCACAGATACGCAGTATTTT.